The rows below give T cell receptor beta chains drawn from one sample of a study of cytomegalovirus exposure and HLA in healthy donors. Produced via immunoSEQ multiplex PCR; TCRdb's table is partial and in-frame only. The sample contains about 120,000 clones, roughly 80% of which appear only once. Sequences were obtained from PBMCs. These TCRs come from a female donor in good health and CMV-seronegative. CDR3s include the opening cysteine and the closing phenylalanine or tryptophan. Fields, in order: J gene, V gene, CDR3 protein.

TRBJ2-3,TRBV10-1,CASSDPSLAGADTQYF
TRBJ2-3,TRBV7-9,CASSLAGRVDTQYF
TRBJ1-2,TRBV30,CAWTGAGGYTF
TRBJ2-1,TRBV5-1,CASSRDRGVNEQFF
TRBJ2-3,TRBV7-3,CASSSSPDTQYF
TRBJ1-1,TRBV19,CASSIGTGNTEAFF
TRBJ2-7,TRBV14,CASSLTARGEQYF
TRBJ1-1,TRBV12-5,CASGFNLEMNTEAFF
TRBJ2-5,TRBV19,CASSIGTGGQETQYF
TRBJ2-3,TRBV4-3,CASSQDPAGGQGDTQYF
TRBJ1-2,TRBV20-1,CSARDYGYTF
TRBJ1-1,TRBV6-1,CASSEQVTTEAFF
TRBJ2-1,TRBV7-8,CASSLGRGAGNEQFF
TRBJ1-1,TRBV9,CASSVYPGTEAFF
TRBJ2-5,TRBV5-6,CASSPLGVETQYF
TRBJ2-1,TRBV18,CASSPPITARSHNEQFF
TRBJ2-1,TRBV5-1,CASSLWGEGHNEQFF
TRBJ1-1,TRBV29-1,CSILQGGEGEAFF
TRBJ1-1,TRBV30,CAWSDSLNTEAFF
TRBJ2-2,TRBV6-5,CASSFFPAGELFF
TRBJ1-6,TRBV7-2,CASSLGQSNSPLHF
TRBJ2-7,TRBV25-1,CASSEWSSGGLSSYEQYF
TRBJ1-3,TRBV6-6,CASSPERGGAGNTIYF
TRBJ2-1,TRBV7-9,CASSLEYRPGQSYNEQFF
TRBJ2-1,TRBV27,CASSSPQLAGVLNEQFF
TRBJ1-1,TRBV5-1,CASSLYRQGNTEAFF
TRBJ2-3,TRBV27,CASSVGVTDTQYF
TRBJ2-1,TRBV5-1,CASSAETGLAGYNEQFF
TRBJ1-4,TRBV6-4,CASSCILSAVANEKLFF
TRBJ2-5,TRBV5-1,CASSSSGGNLRETQYF
TRBJ2-1,TRBV19,CASSIDLAGGRPGEQFF
TRBJ2-7,TRBV15,CATSVRAGYEQYF
TRBJ2-1,TRBV19,CASSKQRGYNEQFF
TRBJ1-2,TRBV5-5,CASSLNYGENYGYTF
TRBJ1-2,TRBV4-3,CASSQDVKGAGGYTF
-,TRBV18,CASAGLPSYEQYF
TRBJ2-7,TRBV10-1,CASKGVAEQYF
TRBJ1-2,TRBV5-6,CASSLGGTASFYGYTF
TRBJ2-3,TRBV7-8,CASSLGGTRIDTQYF
TRBJ2-7,TRBV4-2,CASSQEQGIDHEQYF
TRBJ1-2,TRBV5-1,CASSLAGPLGYGYTF
TRBJ2-2,TRBV10-3,CANSRDINTGELFF
TRBJ2-1,TRBV27,CASSLRSYNEQFF
TRBJ2-7,TRBV5-6,CASSLARAGDYEQYF
TRBJ2-3,TRBV5-4,CASSGGLLGDTQYF
TRBJ2-7,TRBV5-1,CASSPGWTSGGDEQYF
TRBJ1-1,TRBV6-1,CASSQSVSNTEAFF
TRBJ2-1,TRBV2,CASNSGGEQFF
TRBJ2-7,TRBV7-9,CASSSTGLSYEQYF
TRBJ2-7,TRBV9,CASSVGTSGADGEQYF
TRBJ2-2,TRBV4-2,CASSQSWVAIYPGELFF
TRBJ2-5,TRBV5-1,CASSLAGLAKETQYF
TRBJ1-2,TRBV4-2,CASSQEERDTYSPYTF
TRBJ1-1,TRBV5-4,CASSFGVGESSEAFF
TRBJ2-3,TRBV9,CASSVFLSGDTQYF
TRBJ2-1,TRBV7-6,CASSLGIGYRSESEQFF
TRBJ1-4,TRBV5-5,CASSLAAVTGGRTNEKLFF
TRBJ1-4,TRBV7-2,CASRLGQGGEKLFF
TRBJ1-1,TRBV6-6,CASSLSPGLNTEAFF